This T cell receptor (beta chain) derives from a study of blood T cells in healthy people across ages. This clonotype was picked up a small number of times. The draw of peripheral blood yielded approximately 11 milliliters from each donor. Through a sample-barcoded 5' primer and a J-beta primer mix, a second PCR was run for roughly 6 to 12 cycles. Every sample returned 2.5 million or more CDR3-containing paired-end reads. TCRdb fed the 5' RACE reads into MiXCR, producing one record per CDR3 protein. Of hundreds of thousands of distinct CDR3 sequences in the sample, approximately 48% were seen once. The germline CDR1 and CDR2 sequences are DFQATT and SNEGSKA (reference sequence). The CDR3 runs 15 residues. J was trimmed by 1 base and V by 5 bases; bases with no gene match: 3.

The sample taken for sequencing was blood. The origin of this receptor is a man aged 60-69 years in good health. The chain links TRBV20-1 to TRBJ2-5, with 14 nucleotides matching TRBD2. The CDR3 sequence: CSADGTSGGQETQYF. Written as DNA, the CDR3 is TGCAGTGCTGACGGGACTAGCGGGGGCCAAGAGACCCAGTACTTC.